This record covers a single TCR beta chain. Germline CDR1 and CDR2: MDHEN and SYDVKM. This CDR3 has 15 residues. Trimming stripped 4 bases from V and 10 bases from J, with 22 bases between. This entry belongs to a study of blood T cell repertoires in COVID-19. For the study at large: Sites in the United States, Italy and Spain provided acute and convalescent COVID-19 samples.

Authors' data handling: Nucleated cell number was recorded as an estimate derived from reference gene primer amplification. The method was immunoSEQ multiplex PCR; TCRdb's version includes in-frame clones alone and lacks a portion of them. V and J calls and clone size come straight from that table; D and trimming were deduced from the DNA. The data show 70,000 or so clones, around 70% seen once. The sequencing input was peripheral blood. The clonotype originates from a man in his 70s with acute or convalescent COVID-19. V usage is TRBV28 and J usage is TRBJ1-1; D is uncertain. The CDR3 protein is CASSSPGKDLLGAFF. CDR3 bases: TGTGCCAGCAGTTCTCCGGGGAAGGACTTACTCGGAGCTTTCTTT.